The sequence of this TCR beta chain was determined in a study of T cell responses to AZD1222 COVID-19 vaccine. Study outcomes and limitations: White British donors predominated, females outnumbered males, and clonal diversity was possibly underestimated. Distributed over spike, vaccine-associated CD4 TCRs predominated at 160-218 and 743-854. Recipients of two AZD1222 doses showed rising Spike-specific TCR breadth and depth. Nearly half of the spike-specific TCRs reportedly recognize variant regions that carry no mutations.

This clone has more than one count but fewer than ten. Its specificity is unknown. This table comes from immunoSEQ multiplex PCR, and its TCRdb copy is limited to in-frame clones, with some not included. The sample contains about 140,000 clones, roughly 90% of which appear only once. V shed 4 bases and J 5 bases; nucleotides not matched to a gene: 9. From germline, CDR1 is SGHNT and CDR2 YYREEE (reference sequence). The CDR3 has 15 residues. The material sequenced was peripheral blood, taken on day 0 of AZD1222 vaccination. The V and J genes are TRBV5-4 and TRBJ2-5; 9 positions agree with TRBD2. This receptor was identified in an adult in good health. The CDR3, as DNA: TGTGCCAGCAGCGTCCTAGCGGGATGGGGGGAGACCCAGTACTTC. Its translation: CASSVLAGWGETQYF. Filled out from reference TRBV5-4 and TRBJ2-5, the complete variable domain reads ETGVTQSPTHLIKTRGQQVTLRCSSQSGHNTVSWYQQALGQGPQFIFQYYREEENGRGNFPPRFSGLQFPNYSSELNVNALELDDSALYLCASSVLAGWGETQYFGPGTRLLVL.